Shown below are 10 T cell receptor beta chains from a single sample sequenced in a study of T-cell memory formation after mild COVID-19. TCRdb fed the 5' RACE reads into MiXCR, producing one record per CDR3 protein. This sample has about 390,000 distinct CDR3 sequences; approximately 21% occur once, and the top ten carry around 13%. The source material was PBMCs or a T cell subset sorted from them (not recorded which). Receptor source: an adult woman who had mild COVID-19 (a few samples of this study predate the infection). Cell type and time point are not known.

The chain uses TRBV7-9 and TRBJ2-3; tentatively, D is TRBD1 or TRBD2 (5 bases each). Trimming shortened V by 1 base and J by 6 bases, and 14 bases separated the two germline ends. This CDR3 has 15 amino acids. Looked up from germline, CDR1 is SEHNR and CDR2 is FQNEAQ (reference sequence). The CDR3, as DNA: TGTGCCAGCAGCTTAGGAACAGGAGGAGGCGATACGCAGTATTTT. It encodes CASSLGTGGGDTQYF.

This chain joins TRBV7-9 and TRBJ1-1, with 11 positions matching TRBD1. In germline, CDR1 is SEHNR, CDR2 FQNEAQ (reference sequence). CDR3 length: 16 amino acids. The ends lost 5 bases at V and 4 bases at J; junction bases unmatched: 9. This CDR3 is CASSRGQGAITTEAFF. In nucleotides, the CDR3 is TGTGCCAGCAGCCGTGGACAGGGGGCTATTACCACTGAAGCTTTCTTT.

With regard to this clonotype: The junction shows a germline mismatch at one end, possibly a read error. The V gene is TRBV6-5, the J gene TRBJ2-3; TRBD1 aligns across 7 bases. The CDR3 has 13 residues. Germline loops: CDR1 MNHEY, CDR2 SVGAGI. CDR3 region: CASSYPGTDKQYF. The DNA for the CDR3 is TGTGCCAGCAGTTATCCCGGGACAGATAAGCAGTATTTT.

This clonotype appeared many times. The rearrangement joins TRBV9 to TRBJ2-5, with 11 nucleotides matching TRBD2. Germline-derived CDR1 and CDR2 are SGDLS and YYNGEE. The ends lost 1 base at V and 2 bases at J; junction bases unmatched: 7. The CDR3 has 17 amino acids. The CDR3 here is CASSVYGLAGDQETQYF. The DNA of the CDR3 is TGTGCCAGCAGCGTATACGGACTAGCGGGTGATCAAGAGACCCAGTACTTC.

This chain links TRBV10-3 with TRBJ1-1; D perhaps matches TRBD1 (5 bases). Germline loops: CDR1 ENHRY, CDR2 SYGVKD. V lost 2 bases to trimming and J lost 8 bases, with 6 bases between them. The CDR3 has 11 residues. Here the CDR3 DNA reads TGTGCCATCAGTGAGGGGGGAGAAGCTTTCTTT. This encodes CAISEGGEAFF.

Only one count was recorded for this clonotype. This chain joins TRBV24-1 and TRBJ2-3; 9 nucleotides line up with TRBD2. CDR3 length: 18 residues. Germline-derived CDR1 and CDR2 are KGHDR and SFDVKD. After removal of 3 bases from V and 0 bases from J, the junction contained 9 bases not matched to a gene. For the CDR3, the DNA is TGTGCCACCAGTGATCCACGCGGGGCGGGAGGGAGCACAGATACGCAGTATTTT. Protein product: CATSDPRGAGGSTDTQYF.

The chain employs TRBV7-9 and TRBJ2-7; 8 nucleotides align to TRBD2. With V trimmed by 2 bases and J by 5 bases, 5 bases remained unmatched. The CDR3 has 14 amino acids. Germline values: CDR1 SEHNR, CDR2 FQNEAQ (reference sequence). Here the CDR3 reads CASSLMVSGDEQYF. CDR3 DNA: TGTGCCAGCAGCTTAATGGTTAGCGGGGACGAGCAGTACTTC. The whole variable domain, filled in from reference TRBV7-9 and TRBJ2-7, reads DTGVSQNPRHKITKRGQNVTFRCDPISEHNRLYWYRQTLGQGPEFLTYFQNEAQLEKSRLLSDRFSAERPKGSFSTLEIQRTEQGDSAMYLCASSLMVSGDEQYFGPGTRLTVT.

This clonotype was observed a handful of times. V and J are TRBV5-8 and TRBJ1-1; D uncertain. The CDR3 is made up of 14 amino acids. Trimming shortened V by 0 bases and J by 7 bases, and 13 bases separated the two germline ends. Germline V CDR1 and CDR2: SGHTS, YDEGEE. This CDR3 reads CASSLALRVDEAFF. For the CDR3, the DNA is TGTGCCAGCAGCTTGGCCTTGAGGGTCGATGAAGCTTTCTTT.

The chain uses TRBV7-6 and TRBJ1-1; D remains unclear. Germline CDR1 reads SGHVS; CDR2 reads FNYEAQ. Trimming removed 5 bases from V and 5 bases from J, with 12 bases in between. This CDR3 contains 13 residues. CDR3 bases: TGTGCCAGCAGCCGTAGGACGGGGACTGAAGCTTTCTTT. Amino acid sequence: CASSRRTGTEAFF.

The CDR3 coding sequence is TGTGCCAGCTCACGCCGGTCCAGAGAAAATGAAAAACTGTTTTTT. The encoded protein is CASSRRSRENEKLFF. The rearrangement joins TRBV18 to TRBJ1-4; D not certain. CDR3 length equals 15 residues. V was trimmed by 4 bases and J by 5 bases, leaving 14 bases between them. Germline CDR1 KGHSH, CDR2 LQKENI. Based on the CDR3 plus reference TRBV18 and TRBJ1-4, the full variable domain is NAGVMQNPRHLVRRRGQEARLRCSPMKGHSHVYWYRQLPEEGLKFMVYLQKENIIDESGMPKERFSAEFPKEGPSILRIQQVVRGDSAAYFCASSRRSRENEKLFFGSGTQLSVL.